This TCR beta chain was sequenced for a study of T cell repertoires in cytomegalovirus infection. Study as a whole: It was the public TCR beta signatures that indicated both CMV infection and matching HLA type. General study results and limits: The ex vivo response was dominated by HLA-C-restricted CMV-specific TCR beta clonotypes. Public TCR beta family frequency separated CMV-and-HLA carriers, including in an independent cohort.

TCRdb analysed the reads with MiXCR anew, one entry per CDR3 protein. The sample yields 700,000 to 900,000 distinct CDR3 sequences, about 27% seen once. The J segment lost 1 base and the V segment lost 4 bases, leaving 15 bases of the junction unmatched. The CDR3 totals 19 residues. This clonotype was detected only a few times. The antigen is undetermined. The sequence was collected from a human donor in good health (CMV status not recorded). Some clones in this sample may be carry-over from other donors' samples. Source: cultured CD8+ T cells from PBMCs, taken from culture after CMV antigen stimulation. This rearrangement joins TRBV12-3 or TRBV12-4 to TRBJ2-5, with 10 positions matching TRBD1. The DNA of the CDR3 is TGTGCCAGCAGTTCTACGCCGGGACAGGGGCCCGAATCCCAAGAGACCCAGTACTTC. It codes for CASSSTPGQGPESQETQYF.